The 25 T cell receptor beta chains below were found in one sample sequenced in a study of cytomegalovirus exposure and HLA in healthy donors. The PCR made use of 60 Vbeta and 13 Jbeta primers. Assay used: immunoSEQ multiplex PCR; TCRdb lists only in-frame clones, some missing. The table lists 160,000 or so clones, roughly four fifths of them singletons. The sequenced sample consisted of PBMCs. All receptors come from a woman between 50 and 59 years old in good health and CMV-seronegative.

This chain joins TRBV11-1 and TRBJ2-1, with TRBD2 matching over 10 bases. The J segment lost 8 bases and the V segment lost 2 bases, leaving 6 bases of the junction unmatched. This CDR3 comprises 15 residues. Germline CDR1 reads SGHAT; CDR2 reads FQDESV (reference sequence). CDR3 loop: CASSLSGGAWDEQFF. For the CDR3, the DNA is TGTGCCAGCAGCTTAAGCGGGGGGGCCTGGGATGAGCAGTTCTTC.

This chain links TRBV7-9 with TRBJ2-7, with D tentatively TRBD1 (6 bases). Per the germline V gene, CDR1 is SEHNR and CDR2 is FQNEAQ (reference sequence). The V gene lost 4 bases and the J gene lost 5 bases, with 12 bases spanning the gap. The CDR3 extends over 13 amino acids. CDR3 bases: TGTGCCAGCAGCTCCAAACAGGGTGACGAGCAGTACTTC. Its translation is CASSSKQGDEQYF.

The chain couples TRBV7-2 to TRBJ1-2, with 7 bases identical to TRBD1. V shed 5 bases, J shed 3 bases, and the junction held 9 bases outside the gene matches. This CDR3 region has 15 residues. The V gene's germline CDR1 is SGHTA and CDR2 FQGNSA. CDR3 protein: CASSTLTGRDYGYTF. The CDR3 nucleotides are TGTGCCAGCAGCACCTTGACAGGGCGGGACTATGGCTACACCTTC.

V is TRBV13 and J is TRBJ2-2; TRBD2 might be the D (6 bases). CDR1 PRHDT and CDR2 FYEKMQ come from the germline V gene (reference sequence). This CDR3 contains 18 residues. V was clipped by 5 bases and J by 5 bases, with 24 bases between them. Written as DNA, the CDR3 is TGTGCCAGCAGCCCCCTCTGGCGCGGGAAACCTGAAACCGGGGAGCTGTTTTTT. Translating gives CASSPLWRGKPETGELFF.

The DNA for the CDR3 is TGTGCCAGCAGATCAGGCGGGGGGCGGAGGACTAATGAAAAACTGTTTTTT. Translating it yields CASRSGGGRRTNEKLFF. This rearrangement joins TRBV11-2 to TRBJ1-4; D perhaps matches TRBD1 (6 bases). The CDR3 is made up of 17 amino acids. The germline CDR1 and CDR2 sequences are SGHAT and FQNNGV. The V gene lost 6 bases and the J gene lost 2 bases, with 19 bases spanning the gap.

The chain employs TRBV4-1 and TRBJ2-2, with D hard to call. The CDR3 spans 13 residues. V was shortened by 5 bases and J by 6 bases, with 10 bases between the two germline ends. Germline CDR1 reads MGHRA; CDR2 reads YSYEKL. The CDR3 coding sequence is TGCGCCAGCAGCGAAACCAGTGCCGGGGAGCTGTTTTTT. Protein product: CASSETSAGELFF.

This sequence joins TRBV5-4 and TRBJ2-3; 7 bases align to TRBD1. The CDR3 totals 15 residues. The junction had 4 bases not matched to a gene; V was cut back by 0 bases and J by 3 bases. Germline assignment: CDR1 SGHNT and CDR2 YYREEE (reference sequence). CDR3: CASSLASTGTDTQYF. The CDR3 bases are TGTGCCAGCAGCTTGGCTTCGACAGGGACAGATACGCAGTATTTT.

The rearrangement uses TRBV7-3 and TRBJ2-3, with 9 bases that match TRBD1. J lost 4 bases, V lost 5 bases, and 4 bases had no gene match. CDR1 and CDR2 (germline): SGHTA, FQGTGA. CDR3 length equals 14 residues. CDR3 loop: CASSQTGGADTQYF. CDR3 nucleotide sequence: TGTGCCAGCAGCCAGACAGGGGGGGCAGATACGCAGTATTTT.

The chain recombines TRBV13 with TRBJ2-3, with a weak D call TRBD2 (5 bases). The CDR3 contains 14 residues. The ends were cut back, 4 bases at V and 0 bases at J, with 8 bases in the middle. Looked up from germline, CDR1 is PRHDT and CDR2 is FYEKMQ (reference sequence). CDR3 sequence reads: CASSSRTSTDTQYF. CDR3 nucleotide sequence: TGTGCCAGCAGCTCCCGGACTAGCACAGATACGCAGTATTTT.

This rearrangement joins TRBV7-6 to TRBJ1-5; TRBD1 might be the D (5 bases). In germline, CDR1 is SGHVS, CDR2 FNYEAQ. The CDR3 is made up of 18 amino acids. With 2 bases removed from V and 1 base from J, the gap between germline ends came to 18 bases. CDR3 bases: TGTGCCAGCAGCTTAAATAGGGGTCTCCCTGGAAGCAATCAGCCCCAGCATTTT. Amino acids: CASSLNRGLPGSNQPQHF.

CDR3 loop: CASSWTGYGYTF. The CDR3 region has the DNA TGTGCCAGCAGCTGGACAGGGTATGGCTACACCTTC. The chain uses TRBV7-9 and TRBJ1-2, with 8 positions matching TRBD1. The CDR3 extends over 12 amino acids. Germline loops: CDR1 SEHNR, CDR2 FQNEAQ (reference sequence). V gave up 4 bases and J gave up 5 bases; unmatched junction bases: 0.

This clone was observed a handful of times. The rearrangement links TRBV6-5 to TRBJ2-2; unclear D gene. V lost 6 bases and J lost 2, with 4 bases in between. CDR3 size: 12 residues. CDR1 MNHEY and CDR2 SVGAGI come from the germline V gene. CDR3 bases: TGTGCCAGCAGCAGAAACACCGGGGAGCTGTTTTTT. Its protein product is CASSRNTGELFF.

The V gene is TRBV18, the J gene TRBJ2-7, with 11 bases identical to TRBD2. The CDR3 covers 17 residues. Germline CDR1 is KGHSH and CDR2 is LQKENI. J was trimmed by 2 bases and V by 5 bases; bases with no gene match: 11. DNA of the CDR3: TGTGCCAGCTCATCCGGGACTAGCGGCAAGGGGGCCTACGAGCAGTACTTC. The encoded protein is CASSSGTSGKGAYEQYF.

The CDR3 DNA reads TGTGCCAGCAGCCCGACTAGCGGGGCACCCTACGAGCAGTACTTC. Its translation: CASSPTSGAPYEQYF. This chain joins TRBV2 and TRBJ2-7, with 11 nucleotides matching TRBD2. Germline V gene data show CDR1 as SNHLY and CDR2 as FYNNEI. The V gene end was trimmed by 6 bases and the J gene end by 2 bases; junction bases not matched to a gene: 6. The CDR3 has 15 residues.

This clone appeared a single time. Here the CDR3 reads CASSPPQGTATNEKLFF. For the CDR3, the DNA is TGTGCCAGCTCACCACCGCAGGGAACAGCAACTAATGAAAAACTGTTTTTT. The rearrangement joins TRBV18 to TRBJ1-4, with D maybe TRBD1 (5 bases). The CDR3 is 17 residues long. Deletions cut 0 bases from V and 0 bases from J, with 11 bases between. Germline assignment: CDR1 KGHSH and CDR2 LQKENI.

V gene TRBV15 combines with J gene TRBJ2-3; 9 bases match TRBD2. The CDR3 contains 17 residues. In germline, CDR1 is LNHNV, CDR2 YYDKDF (reference sequence). V shed 0 bases and J 5 bases; nucleotides not matched to a gene: 9. CDR3 coding DNA: TGTGCCACCAGCAGAGATTCGGCGGGAGGGCCTCAAGATACGCAGTATTTT. This translates into CATSRDSAGGPQDTQYF.

This clone was counted a few times. The V gene is TRBV28, the J gene TRBJ1-2; TRBD1 aligns across 9 bases. V shed 5 bases and J 5 bases; nucleotides not matched to a gene: 9. The CDR3 has 15 residues. The germline V gene has CDR1 MDHEN and CDR2 SYDVKM. Here the CDR3 reads CASSRTQGAGYGYTF. Here the CDR3 DNA reads TGTGCCAGCAGTCGGACACAGGGGGCAGGGTATGGCTACACCTTC.

J is TRBJ2-7 and V is TRBV19; 8 bases are a match to TRBD2. V was clipped by 4 bases and J by 3 bases; unmatched bases: 11. The CDR3 loop spans 16 amino acids. The V gene's germline CDR1 is LNHDA and CDR2 SQIVND (reference sequence). The CDR3 loop reads CASSRARTGGYYEQYF. CDR3 bases: TGTGCCAGTAGTAGGGCCCGTACGGGAGGGTACTACGAGCAGTACTTC.

The V call is TRBV18, the J call TRBJ2-7; 8 nucleotides agree with TRBD1. Germline assignment: CDR1 KGHSH and CDR2 LQKENI. The CDR3 contains 18 residues. V was clipped by 3 bases and J by 4 bases; unmatched bases: 17. The CDR3 here is CASSPVFNVVTGGYEQYF. The DNA of the CDR3 is TGTGCCAGCTCACCGGTGTTTAACGTGGTAACAGGGGGGTACGAGCAGTACTTC.

V usage is TRBV5-6 and J usage is TRBJ1-4; D is possibly TRBD1 (6 bases). This CDR3 region has 16 residues. Looked up from germline, CDR1 is SGHDT and CDR2 is YYEEEE. The germline V and J ends were trimmed by 0 bases and 3 bases, with 12 bases remaining between them. CDR3 residues: CASSLGGGGPNEKLFF. The CDR3 DNA reads as TGTGCCAGCAGCTTGGGGGGGGGCGGACCTAATGAAAAACTGTTTTTT.

The chain couples TRBV15 to TRBJ1-4; 7 bases agree with TRBD1. CDR1 is LNHNV and CDR2 is YYDKDF in the germline V gene (reference sequence). V was pared by 1 base and J by 2 bases, with 7 bases of the junction left unmatched. The CDR3 is made up of 17 amino acids. The CDR3: CATSRGTGRRTNEKLFF. For the CDR3, the DNA is TGTGCCACCAGCAGAGGGACAGGCCGAAGGACTAATGAAAAACTGTTTTTT.

This chain links TRBV5-1 with TRBJ2-5, with 7 bases aligning to TRBD2. The end of the DNA aligns better with TRBJ2-7, so the J call may be wrong. This CDR3 comprises 14 residues. Germline CDR1 and CDR2: SGHRS and YFSETQ. The chain's CDR3 is CASSLGEGGYEQYF. Here the CDR3 DNA reads TGCGCCAGCAGCTTGGGGGAGGGAGGCTACGAGCAGTACTTC.

This chain links TRBV5-1 with TRBJ2-4; the D is unclear. The CDR3 is 16 residues long. The V and J ends lost 2 bases and 0 bases respectively, with 12 bases between them. Per germline, CDR1 SGHRS and CDR2 YFSETQ. CDR3 DNA sequence: TGCGCCAGCAGCTTCGGTCAGACACTAGCCAAAAACATTCAGTACTTC. Amino acids: CASSFGQTLAKNIQYF.

The CDR3, as DNA: TGTGCCAGCAGCTTATGGGGGGCAGATACGCAGTATTTT. Its protein is CASSLWGADTQYF. The rearrangement joins TRBV7-9 to TRBJ2-3; the D gene is possibly TRBD2 (6 bases). There are 13 residues in the CDR3. Germline values: CDR1 SEHNR, CDR2 FQNEAQ (reference sequence). The ends were cut back, 2 bases at V and 4 bases at J, with 7 bases in the middle.

The V and J genes are TRBV18 and TRBJ1-4; D gene unclear. CDR3 length: 14 residues. In germline, CDR1 is KGHSH, CDR2 LQKENI. Between the trimmed V and J ends, which lost 2 bases and 0 bases, there was a span of 4 bases. CDR3 DNA: TGTGCCAGCTCACCAACTACAACTAATGAAAAACTGTTTTTT. This encodes CASSPTTTNEKLFF.